The T cell receptor beta chain described here comes from a study of T cells in Graves' hyperthyroidism and ophthalmopathy (dated by TCRdb to the late 2010s). Regarding the complete study: To identify distinguishing TCR V-J signatures, a discovery cohort of some 100 patients was used, comprising some 45 with Graves' ophthalmopathy and some 60 with stable Graves' hyperthyroidism. An independent validation cohort of about 20 hyperthyroidism patients and 17 patients who later progressed to ophthalmopathy tested prospective prediction of ophthalmopathy. The approximately 95 discovery patients were divided at random into training and test sets in a 7:3 ratio. In addition, the study compared T-cell repertoires in thyroid tissue and in blood from about 6 Graves' hyperthyroidism patients. Once sampling was done, hyperthyroidism patients were given methimazole at a starting dose of 30 mg daily, whereas ophthalmopathy patients were given high-dose intravenous methylprednisolone. TCR Vbeta CDR3 sequencing of 120 to 150 peripheral blood samples (roughly 41 ophthalmopathy, 75 hyperthyroidism and roughly 17 progressor patients) is reported in the paper. What the authors observed across the whole study: Most expanded thyroid clonotypes (frequency above 0.001) were also found in blood, which suggests that blood repertoires may mirror thyroid immune responses. In validation, the model predicted progression to ophthalmopathy a median of approximately 6.6 months before onset, with 65% to 71% sensitivity and 72.22% specificity. Sample size was not statistically predetermined, and investigators were not blinded to group allocation. A 13 V-J signature model separated ophthalmopathy from stable hyperthyroidism, with 87.88% sensitivity and about 81% specificity in cross-validation and 80%/75% in testing.

Remarks on this clonotype: Its antigen has not been determined. No much larger clone is present one base from it, and per-base qualities are unavailable.

Amplification of TCR beta CDR3 regions was carried out from RNA transcripts. A first-round RT-PCR of the TCR CDR3 used the HTBI primer set with the Qiagen OneStep RT-PCR kit. Libraries were constructed in a second round of multiplex PCR, after which size selection and purification were carried out. The libraries were sequenced on an Illumina HiSeq2000 using paired-end 100 bp reads. In the authors' own workflow: SOAPnuke was used to process the raw data, removing reads that contained adapters or uncalled bases, had a mean Phred below 15, or lacked an exact match to the constant primer or identifier. COPE v1.2.5 was used to merge the high-quality paired reads, and each unique nucleotide sequence was defined as a clonotype. MiTCR v1.1 was used to align the clonotypes against IMGT TRBV, TRBD and TRBJ reference segments. The analysis was restricted to V-J combinations with a frequency above 0.0001, which together covered 99.2% of the repertoires. The TCS score was defined as the ratio of F50 (clonal expansion) to E x V (chaos), calculated using BLOSUM62-based TCRdist between CDR3 peptides within each V-J. Welch's t-statistics and random forest reduced several hundred V-J features to 13, which were used in a naive Bayes classifier (R e1071). The Morisita-Horn index was used to measure how similar the thyroid and blood repertoires were. Clones were called with MiXCR by TCRdb after fastp trimmed the public reads at Q25, and only in-frame beta chains were retained. Rows are combined by CDR3 protein, so each entry shows the most common genes and DNA. The V and J calls and clone size are TCRdb's, not the authors'. This sample comprises about 640,000 distinct CDR3 sequences, over 40% of them detected only once. Clones ranked in the top ten supply under 8.5% of the sample.

For CDR1 and CDR2, the germline V gene lists SNHLY and FYNNEI. V is pared back by 4 bases and J by 1 base, with 8 bases lying between the germline termini. From cysteine to phenylalanine, the CDR3 is 14 amino acids long. Only the CDR3 portion is preserved as DNA: 42 bases, with reading frame beginning at the first base. Any patient with an uncontrolled infection, another autoimmune disease, pregnancy or lactation was excluded. Diagnoses were established on the basis of clinical symptoms, serum thyroxine and TRAb, thyroid ultrasound, and orbital computed tomography. Total RNA was extracted using Trizol reagent, and RNA quality was assessed on an Agilent 2100 Bioanalyzer.

This receptor was identified in an adult man with Graves' disease, either hyperthyroidism or ophthalmopathy (not recorded which). What was sequenced was peripheral blood or thyroid tissue (not recorded which). This receptor chain uses TRBV2 and TRBJ1-5; TRBD1 could be the D gene, as 5 bases match. The CDR3 sequence is CASSADTSNQPQHF. The nucleotide sequence reads as follows: TGTGCCAGCAGTGCGGACACAAGCAATCAGCCCCAGCATTTT.